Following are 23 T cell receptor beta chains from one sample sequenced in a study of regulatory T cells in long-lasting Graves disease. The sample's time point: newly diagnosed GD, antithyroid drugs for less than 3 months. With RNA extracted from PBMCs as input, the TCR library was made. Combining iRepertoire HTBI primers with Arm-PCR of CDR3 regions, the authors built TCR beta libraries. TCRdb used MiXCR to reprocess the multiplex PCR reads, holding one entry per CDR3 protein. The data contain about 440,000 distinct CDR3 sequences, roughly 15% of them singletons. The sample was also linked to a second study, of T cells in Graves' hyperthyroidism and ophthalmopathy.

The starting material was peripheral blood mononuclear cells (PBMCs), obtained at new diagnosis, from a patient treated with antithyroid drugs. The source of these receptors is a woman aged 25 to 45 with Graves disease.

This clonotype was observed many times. Written as DNA, the CDR3 is TGTGCCAGCACCTTAGCGGGAGCGGTCACCGGGGAGCTGTTTTTT. It is translated as CASTLAGAVTGELFF. V and J are TRBV6-1 and TRBJ2-2, with 9 bases lining up with TRBD2. V shed 7 bases and J 4 bases; nucleotides not matched to a gene: 7. Germline V gene lookup returns CDR1 MNHNS and CDR2 SASEGT. The CDR3 loop spans 15 amino acids.

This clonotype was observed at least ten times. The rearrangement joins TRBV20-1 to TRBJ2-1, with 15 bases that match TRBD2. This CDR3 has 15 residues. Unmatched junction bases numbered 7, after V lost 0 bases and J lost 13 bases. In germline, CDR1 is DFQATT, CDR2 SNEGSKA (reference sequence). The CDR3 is CSARDHGLAGGIQFF. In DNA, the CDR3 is TGCAGTGCTAGAGACCATGGACTAGCGGGAGGGATCCAGTTCTTC.

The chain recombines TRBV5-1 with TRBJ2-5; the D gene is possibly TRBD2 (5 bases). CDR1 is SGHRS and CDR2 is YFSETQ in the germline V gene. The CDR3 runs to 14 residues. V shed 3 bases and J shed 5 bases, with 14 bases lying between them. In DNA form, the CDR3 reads TGCGCCAGCAGCTATGGACGAGGCGGGGAGACCCAGTACTTC. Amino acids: CASSYGRGGETQYF.

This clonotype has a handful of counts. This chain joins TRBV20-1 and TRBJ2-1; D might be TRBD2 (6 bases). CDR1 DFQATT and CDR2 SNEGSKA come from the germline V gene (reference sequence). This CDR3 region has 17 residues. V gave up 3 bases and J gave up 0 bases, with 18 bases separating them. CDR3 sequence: CSARGGSGKSSYNEQFF. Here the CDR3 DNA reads TGCAGTGCTAGGGGGGGTAGCGGAAAGAGCTCCTACAATGAGCAGTTCTTC.

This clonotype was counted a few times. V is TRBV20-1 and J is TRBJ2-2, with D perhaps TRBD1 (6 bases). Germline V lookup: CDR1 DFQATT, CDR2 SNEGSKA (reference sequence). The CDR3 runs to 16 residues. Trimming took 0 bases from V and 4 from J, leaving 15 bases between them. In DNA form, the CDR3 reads TGCAGTGCTAGAGATCAGGACAGAATTCTCACCGGGGAGCTGTTTTTT. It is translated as CSARDQDRILTGELFF.

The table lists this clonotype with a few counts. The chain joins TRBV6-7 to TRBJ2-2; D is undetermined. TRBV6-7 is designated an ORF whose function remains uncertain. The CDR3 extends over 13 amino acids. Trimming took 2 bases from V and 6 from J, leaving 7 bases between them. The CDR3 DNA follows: TGTGCCAGCAGTTACCCCCCGTCCGGGGAGCTGTTTTTT. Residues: CASSYPPSGELFF.

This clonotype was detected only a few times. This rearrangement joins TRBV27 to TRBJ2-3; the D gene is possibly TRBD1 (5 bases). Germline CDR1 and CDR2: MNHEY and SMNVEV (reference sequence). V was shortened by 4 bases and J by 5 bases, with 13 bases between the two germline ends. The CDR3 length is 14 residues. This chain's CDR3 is CASSWSGRKDTQYF. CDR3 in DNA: TGTGCCAGCAGTTGGTCAGGGCGAAAAGATACGCAGTATTTT.

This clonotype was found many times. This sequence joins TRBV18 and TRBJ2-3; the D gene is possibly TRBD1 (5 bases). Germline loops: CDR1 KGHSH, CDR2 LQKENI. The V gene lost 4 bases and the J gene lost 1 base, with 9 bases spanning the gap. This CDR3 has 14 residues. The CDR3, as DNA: TGTGCCAGCTCACAAGGACAAGGCACAGATACGCAGTATTTT. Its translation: CASSQGQGTDTQYF.

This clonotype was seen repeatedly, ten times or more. DNA of the CDR3: TGTGCCAGCAGCCGGAGGGGAGGAGGACAAGAGACCCAGTACTTC. It yields the protein CASSRRGGGQETQYF. The chain combines TRBV5-5 with TRBJ2-5; a possible D gene is TRBD2 (6 bases). Deletions cut 4 bases from V and 2 bases from J, with 15 bases between. The length of the CDR3 is 15 residues. Per the germline V gene, CDR1 is SGHKS and CDR2 is YYEKEE (reference sequence).

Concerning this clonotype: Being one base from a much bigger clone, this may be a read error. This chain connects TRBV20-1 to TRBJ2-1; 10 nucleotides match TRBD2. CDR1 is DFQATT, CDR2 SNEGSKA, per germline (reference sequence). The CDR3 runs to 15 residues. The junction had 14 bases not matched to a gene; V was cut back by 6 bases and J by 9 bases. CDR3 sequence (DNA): TGCAGTGCGAGGGCACCTAGCGGGGGCGACGTTGAGCAGTTCTTC. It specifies CSARAPSGGDVEQFF.

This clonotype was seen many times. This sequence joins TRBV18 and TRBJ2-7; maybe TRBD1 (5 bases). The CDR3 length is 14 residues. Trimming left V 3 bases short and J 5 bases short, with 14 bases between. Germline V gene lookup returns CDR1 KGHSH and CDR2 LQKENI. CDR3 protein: CASSPDRAGNEQYF. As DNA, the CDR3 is TGTGCCAGCTCACCCGACCGGGCAGGGAACGAGCAGTACTTC.

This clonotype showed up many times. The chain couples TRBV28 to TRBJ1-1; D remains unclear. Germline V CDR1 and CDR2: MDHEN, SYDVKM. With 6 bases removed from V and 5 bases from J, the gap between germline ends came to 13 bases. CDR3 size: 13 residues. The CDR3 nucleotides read TGTGCCAGCAGCTTCCCAAGCGGGACTGAAGCTTTCTTT. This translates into CASSFPSGTEAFF.

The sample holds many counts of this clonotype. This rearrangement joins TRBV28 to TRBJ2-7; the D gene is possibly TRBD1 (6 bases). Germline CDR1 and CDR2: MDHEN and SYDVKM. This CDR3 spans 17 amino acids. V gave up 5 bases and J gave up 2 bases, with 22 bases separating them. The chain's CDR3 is CASSNFAQGWRTYEQYF. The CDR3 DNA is TGTGCCAGCAGTAACTTCGCCCAGGGGTGGAGGACCTACGAGCAGTACTTC. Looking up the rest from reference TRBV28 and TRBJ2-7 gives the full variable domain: DVKVTQSSRYLVKRTGEKVFLECVQDMDHENMFWYRQDPGLGLRLIYFSYDVKMKEKGDIPEGYSVSREKKERFSLILESASTNQTSMYLCASSNFAQGWRTYEQYFGPGTRLTVT.

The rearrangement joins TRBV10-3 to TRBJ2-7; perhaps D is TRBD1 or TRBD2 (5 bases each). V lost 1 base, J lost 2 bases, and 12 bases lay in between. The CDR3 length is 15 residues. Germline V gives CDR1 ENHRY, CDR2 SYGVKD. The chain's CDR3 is CAISEWDGGAYEQYF. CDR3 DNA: TGTGCCATCAGTGAGTGGGACGGAGGAGCCTACGAGCAGTACTTC.

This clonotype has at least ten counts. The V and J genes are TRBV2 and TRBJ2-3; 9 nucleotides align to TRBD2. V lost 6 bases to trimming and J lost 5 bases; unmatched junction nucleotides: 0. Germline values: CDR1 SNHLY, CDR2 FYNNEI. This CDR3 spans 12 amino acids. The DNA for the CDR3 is TGTGCCAGCAGACTAGCGGGAGATACGCAGTATTTT. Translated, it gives CASRLAGDTQYF. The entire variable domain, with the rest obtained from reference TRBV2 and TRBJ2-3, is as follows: EPEVTQTPSHQVTQMGQEVILRCVPISNHLYFYWYRQILGQKVEFLVSFYNNEISEKSEIFDDQFSVERPDGSNFTLKIRSTKLEDSAMYFCASRLAGDTQYFGPGTRLTVL.

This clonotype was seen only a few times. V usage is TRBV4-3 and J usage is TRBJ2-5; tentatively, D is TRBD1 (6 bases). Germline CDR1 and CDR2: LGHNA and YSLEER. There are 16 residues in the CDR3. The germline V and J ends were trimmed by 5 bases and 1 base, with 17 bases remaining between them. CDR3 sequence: CASSKGVRRTQETQYF. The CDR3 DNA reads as TGCGCCAGCAGCAAGGGGGTAAGGAGAACCCAAGAGACCCAGTACTTC.

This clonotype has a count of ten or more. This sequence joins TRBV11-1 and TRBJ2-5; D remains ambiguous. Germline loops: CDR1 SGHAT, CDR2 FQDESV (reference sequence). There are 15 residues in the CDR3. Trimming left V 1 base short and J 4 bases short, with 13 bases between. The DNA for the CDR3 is TGTGCCAGCAGCTTAGGCCCGATACCTGGAGAGACCCAGTACTTC. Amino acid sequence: CASSLGPIPGETQYF.

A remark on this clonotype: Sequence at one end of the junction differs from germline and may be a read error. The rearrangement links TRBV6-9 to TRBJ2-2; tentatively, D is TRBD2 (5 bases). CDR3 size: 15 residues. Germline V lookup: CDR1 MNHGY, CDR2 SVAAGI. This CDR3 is CAGSYSETLTGVLFF. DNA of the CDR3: TGTGCCGGCAGTTACTCCGAGACCCTCACCGGGGTGCTGTTTTTT.

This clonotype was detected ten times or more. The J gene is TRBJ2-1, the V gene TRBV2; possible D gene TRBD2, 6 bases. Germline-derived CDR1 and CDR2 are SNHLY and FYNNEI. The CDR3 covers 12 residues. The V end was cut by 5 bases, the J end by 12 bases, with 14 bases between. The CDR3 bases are TGTGCCAGCAGTATTCCGGGACTCGGGCAGTTCTTC. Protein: CASSIPGLGQFF.

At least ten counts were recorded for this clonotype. CDR3 sequence reads: CASSLAALQETQYF. The CDR3 bases are TGTGCCAGCAGCTTAGCAGCCCTACAAGAGACCCAGTACTTC. The rearrangement joins TRBV7-9 to TRBJ2-5; D gene uncertain. The CDR3 spans 14 residues. Germline CDR1 is SEHNR and CDR2 is FQNEAQ (reference sequence). Trimming removed 0 bases from V and 2 bases from J, with 7 bases in between. Combining the CDR3 with reference TRBV7-9 and TRBJ2-5 gives the whole variable domain DTGVSQNPRHKITKRGQNVTFRCDPISEHNRLYWYRQTLGQGPEFLTYFQNEAQLEKSRLLSDRFSAERPKGSFSTLEIQRTEQGDSAMYLCASSLAALQETQYFGPGTRLLVL.

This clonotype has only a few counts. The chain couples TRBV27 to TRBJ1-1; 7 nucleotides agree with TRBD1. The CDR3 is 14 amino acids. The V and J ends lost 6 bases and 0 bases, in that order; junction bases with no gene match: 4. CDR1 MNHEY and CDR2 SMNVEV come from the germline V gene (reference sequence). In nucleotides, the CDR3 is TGTGCCAGCAGCCGCAGGGGGTTGAACACTGAAGCTTTCTTT. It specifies CASSRRGLNTEAFF.

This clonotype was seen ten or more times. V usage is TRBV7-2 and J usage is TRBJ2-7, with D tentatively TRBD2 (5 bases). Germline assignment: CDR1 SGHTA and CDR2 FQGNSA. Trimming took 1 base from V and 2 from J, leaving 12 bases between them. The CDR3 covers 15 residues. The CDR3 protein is CASSLGARTPYEQYF. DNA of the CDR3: TGTGCCAGCAGCTTAGGGGCGCGGACTCCCTACGAGCAGTACTTC.

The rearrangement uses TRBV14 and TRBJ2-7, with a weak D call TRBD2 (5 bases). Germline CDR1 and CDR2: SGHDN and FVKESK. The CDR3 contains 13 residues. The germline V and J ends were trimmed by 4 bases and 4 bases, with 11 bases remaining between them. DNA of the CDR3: TGTGCCAGCAGCCCCCTAGGAGGTTACGAGCAGTACTTC. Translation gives CASSPLGGYEQYF.